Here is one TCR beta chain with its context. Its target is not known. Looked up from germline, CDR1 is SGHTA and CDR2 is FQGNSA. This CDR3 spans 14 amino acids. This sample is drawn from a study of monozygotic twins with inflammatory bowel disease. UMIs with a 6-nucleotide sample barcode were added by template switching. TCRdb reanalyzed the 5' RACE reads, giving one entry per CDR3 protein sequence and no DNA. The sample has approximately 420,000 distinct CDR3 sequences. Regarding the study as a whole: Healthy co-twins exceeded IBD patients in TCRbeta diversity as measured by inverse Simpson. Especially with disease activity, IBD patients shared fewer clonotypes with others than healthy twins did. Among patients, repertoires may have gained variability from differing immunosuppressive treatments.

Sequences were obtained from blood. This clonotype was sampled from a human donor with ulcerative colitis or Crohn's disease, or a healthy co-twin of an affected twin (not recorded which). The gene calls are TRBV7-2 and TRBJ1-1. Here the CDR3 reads CASSLTHYGTEAFF.